This T cell receptor beta chain was sequenced for a study of neurological immune-mediated disorders. The CDR3 runs to 14 residues. With 5 bases clipped from V and 9 bases from J, the junction kept 11 bases outside the gene matches. In germline, CDR1 is SGHTA, CDR2 FQGNSA. This clonotype occurred many times. MiXCR, run by TCRdb on the 5' RACE reads, gives a single entry per CDR3 protein. The sample shows over 35,000 distinct CDR3 sequences, 2% to 2.5% of them seen only once. The material sequenced was PBMCs. This receptor was identified in a man in his fifties or sixties with multiple sclerosis. The V gene is TRBV7-2, the J gene TRBJ1-1, with 8 bases matching TRBD1. The DNA of the CDR3 is TGTGCCAGCAGCCTGGGGACAGGAATTTTAAAAGCTTTCTTT. This codes for CASSLGTGILKAFF.